The T cell receptor beta chain described here comes from a study of human T cells and chemical hapten exposure. Each CDR3 protein gets one entry after TCRdb re-called the RACE reads with MiXCR. The sample includes about 120,000 distinct CDR3 sequences, roughly an eighth of them seen just once. The CDR3 loop spans 15 amino acids. V shed 1 base and J shed 4 bases, with 13 bases lying between them. The V gene's germline CDR1 is SGHVS and CDR2 FQNEAQ. Time point of the sample: patch test 1, 2 weeks after DPC sensitization. The treatment denotes: therapeutic diphenylcyclopropenone sensitization with weekly scalp DPC.

This receptor was taken from a young man with alopecia areata. Some clones in this sample may be carry-over from other donors' samples. The specimen comprised whole blood, sampled in connection with sensitization to the hapten diphenylcyclopropenone (DPC). The chain recombines TRBV7-8 with TRBJ1-2, with D uncertain. The CDR3 protein is CASSLVGISSYGYTF. DNA of the CDR3: TGTGCCAGCAGCTTAGTAGGTATTTCCTCCTATGGCTACACCTTC.